Below are 30 T cell receptor beta chains sequenced from a single sample in a study of regulatory T cells in long-lasting Graves disease. This sample's time point: newly diagnosed GD, antithyroid drugs for less than 3 months. PBMC RNA was the source of the TCR library. CDR3 regions were amplified by Arm-PCR using iRepertoire HTBI primers to build TCR beta libraries. TCRdb itself ran the multiplex PCR reads through MiXCR, one entry per CDR3 protein. The table includes about 540,000 distinct CDR3 sequences, roughly 14% detected once. The same sample was also studied in work on T cells in Graves' hyperthyroidism and ophthalmopathy.

The material was peripheral blood mononuclear cells (PBMCs), obtained at new diagnosis, from a patient treated with antithyroid drugs. These receptors came from a man aged 25-45 years with Graves disease.

This clonotype was picked up a small number of times. J is TRBJ2-3 and V is TRBV5-8; D not certain. CDR1 and CDR2 from the germline V gene are SGHTS and YDEGEE. The ends were cut back, 0 bases at V and 5 bases at J, with 10 bases in the middle. The CDR3 spans 14 residues. Here the CDR3 DNA reads TGTGCCAGCAGCTTGGAGGTGGGGAAAGATACGCAGTATTTT. Its translation: CASSLEVGKDTQYF. The variable domain in full, completed from reference TRBV5-8 and TRBJ2-3, reads EAGVTQSPTHLIKTRGQQATLRCSPISGHTSVYWYQQALGLGLQFLLWYDEGEERNRGNFPPRFSGRQFPNYSSELNVNALELEDSALYLCASSLEVGKDTQYFGPGTRLTVL.

This clonotype was counted at least ten times. Germline and junction disagree at one end, which may indicate a read error. The rearrangement joins TRBV12-3 or TRBV12-4 to TRBJ2-5; D uncertain. The CDR3 is made up of 13 amino acids. The CDR3 loop is CASSLGNQETQYF. Written as DNA, the CDR3 is TGTGCCAGCAGCTTAGGGAACCAAGAGACCCAGTACTTC.

This clonotype was observed a few times. V usage is TRBV7-6 and J usage is TRBJ2-5, with 8 bases aligning to TRBD2. Germline V gene sequence: CDR1 SGHVS, CDR2 FNYEAQ. This CDR3 has 14 residues. After removal of 5 bases from V and 5 bases from J, the junction contained 7 bases not matched to a gene. CDR3 in DNA: TGTGCCAGCAGCCCCACGGGGGGGACGGAGACCCAGTACTTC. The encoded protein is CASSPTGGTETQYF.

This clonotype was counted many times. This chain links TRBV9 with TRBJ2-1; TRBD2 matches at 14 bases. The germline V gene encodes CDR1 SGDLS and CDR2 YYNGEE. CDR3 length: 17 amino acids. V was clipped by 1 base and J by 7 bases; unmatched bases: 7. This CDR3 is CASSVHGTSGSGNEQFF. CDR3 DNA sequence: TGTGCCAGCAGCGTACACGGGACTAGCGGGAGTGGTAATGAGCAGTTCTTC.

CDR3 nucleotide sequence: TGTGCCAGCAGTGGGGGAGGTCGGAGAGATACGCAGTATTTT. Translated: CASSGGGRRDTQYF. This rearrangement joins TRBV6-2 or TRBV6-3 to TRBJ2-3; tentatively, D is TRBD2 (6 bases). Germline lookup yields CDR1 MNHEY and CDR2 SVGEGT. Trimming stripped 5 bases from V and 5 bases from J, with 14 bases between. This CDR3 has 14 amino acids.

This chain uses TRBV18 with TRBJ1-1; D ambiguous. V was cut by 0 bases and J by 2 bases, with 10 bases left in between. Germline lookup yields CDR1 KGHSH and CDR2 LQKENI. The CDR3 loop spans 15 amino acids. As DNA, the CDR3 is TGTGCCAGCTCACCACCGGACCGGGCAAACACTGAAGCTTTCTTT. Protein product: CASSPPDRANTEAFF.

This clonotype was seen at least ten times. V gene TRBV20-1 combines with J gene TRBJ2-7, with D perhaps matching TRBD1 (6 bases). Germline V gene data show CDR1 as DFQATT and CDR2 as SNEGSKA (reference sequence). This CDR3 comprises 14 residues. Trimming cost V 0 bases and J 5 bases, with 14 bases left between them. This chain's CDR3 is CSARDFGTYHEQYF. In DNA, the CDR3 is TGCAGTGCTAGAGATTTCGGGACATACCACGAGCAGTACTTC.

This clonotype was counted at least ten times. The rearrangement links TRBV29-1 to TRBJ2-1; perhaps TRBD2 as D (6 bases). Germline V gene data show CDR1 as SQVTM and CDR2 as ANQGSEA. Between the trimmed V and J ends, which lost 2 bases and 5 bases, there was a span of 22 bases. This CDR3 region has 17 residues. In DNA form, the CDR3 reads TGCAGCGTTGAACCTTGGTCGGTCAGGGACTGGGACAATGAGCAGTTCTTC. Translated: CSVEPWSVRDWDNEQFF.

The chain combines TRBV30 with TRBJ1-6; D call uncertain. The germline V gene encodes CDR1 GTSNPN and CDR2 SVGIG (reference sequence). V dropped 1 base and J dropped 4 bases, with 8 bases sitting between them. The CDR3 loop spans 14 amino acids. CDR3 coding DNA: TGTGCCTGGAGTGGGGCCAGGTATAATTCACCCCTCCACTTT. This gives the protein CAWSGARYNSPLHF.

This clonotype was recorded many times. The rearrangement uses TRBV12-3 or TRBV12-4 and TRBJ1-1, with 7 bases lining up with TRBD1. The CDR3 length is 14 residues. The junction had 5 bases not matched to a gene; V was cut back by 7 bases and J by 0 bases. CDR3 sequence: CASTLGQMNTEAFF. In DNA form, the CDR3 reads TGTGCCAGCACCCTGGGACAGATGAACACTGAAGCTTTCTTT.

This clonotype occurred many times. The chain uses TRBV2 and TRBJ2-3, with 9 bases aligning to TRBD2. V was clipped by 5 bases and J by 5 bases; unmatched bases: 8. The CDR3 spans 15 residues. CDR1 is SNHLY, CDR2 FYNNEI, per germline. The CDR3 coding sequence is TGTGCCAGCAGTAATAGCGGGGGCTCTGGAGATACGCAGTATTTT. This codes for CASSNSGGSGDTQYF.

This chain uses TRBV20-1 with TRBJ2-3; no definite D call. This CDR3 is built from 14 residues. CDR1 is DFQATT and CDR2 is SNEGSKA in the germline V gene (reference sequence). V lost 0 bases and J 3 bases, leaving 10 bases between the germline ends. CDR3 bases: TGCAGTGCTAGAGATTTCGCGGAAACAGATACGCAGTATTTT. This sequence encodes CSARDFAETDTQYF.

This clonotype occurred a few times. The chain employs TRBV5-1 and TRBJ1-6, with 7 bases that match TRBD1. J gave up 5 bases and V 3 bases, and 5 bases lay outside the gene matches. The CDR3 has 15 amino acids. CDR1 is SGHRS and CDR2 is YFSETQ in the germline V gene. The CDR3 region has the DNA TGCGCCAGCAGCTCCCAGACAGGGAATAATTCACCCCTCCACTTT. It is translated as CASSSQTGNNSPLHF. Full variable domain (remainder filled in from reference TRBV5-1 and TRBJ1-6): KAGVTQTPRYLIKTRGQQVTLSCSPISGHRSVSWYQQTPGQGLQFLFEYFSETQRNKGNFPGRFSGRQFSNSRSEMNVSTLELGDSALYLCASSSQTGNNSPLHFGNGTRLTVT.

The table lists this clonotype with many counts. The rearrangement uses TRBV20-1 and TRBJ2-1; tentatively, D is TRBD2 (5 bases). CDR1 is DFQATT, CDR2 SNEGSKA, per germline (reference sequence). Trimming took off 6 bases at V and 0 bases at J, with 12 bases between the two ends. The CDR3 extends over 14 amino acids. For the CDR3, the DNA is TGCAGTGCAAATAGCGTAAGCTCCTACAATGAGCAGTTCTTC. Residues: CSANSVSSYNEQFF.

This clonotype was detected ten times or more. The chain uses TRBV7-2 and TRBJ2-1; 9 nucleotides match TRBD1. Losses at the gene ends were 3 bases for V and 8 bases for J; bases not matched to a gene: 11. CDR3 length equals 16 residues. Germline V lookup: CDR1 SGHTA, CDR2 FQGNSA. The CDR3 DNA reads as TGTGCCAGCAGCTTCACCGCCGGGACAGGGAACGATGAGCAGTTCTTC. It translates to CASSFTAGTGNDEQFF.

This clonotype was seen many times. The chain couples TRBV12-3 or TRBV12-4 to TRBJ2-7; no reliable D call. The CDR3 spans 12 residues. Trimming stripped 7 bases from V and 6 bases from J, with 13 bases between. CDR3 protein: CASKLLWGEQYF. The CDR3, as DNA: TGTGCCAGCAAGCTTCTCTGGGGCGAGCAGTACTTC.

Comment on this clonotype: With a much larger clone just one base away, this may be a read error. This chain joins TRBV28 and TRBJ2-5, with D tentatively TRBD1 (6 bases). Trimming removed 5 bases at V and 5 bases at J, with 12 bases between. The germline gives CDR1 MDHEN, CDR2 SYDVKM. This CDR3 has 13 amino acids. This CDR3 reads CASSPPQGETQYF. DNA of the CDR3: TGTGCCAGCAGTCCCCCGCAGGGGGAGACCCAGTACTTC.

This clonotype was found a few times. V and J are TRBV20-1 and TRBJ2-5; D remains unclear. Trimming pared 4 bases from V and 1 base from J, leaving 10 bases between. Germline-derived CDR1 and CDR2 are DFQATT and SNEGSKA (reference sequence). The CDR3 runs to 13 residues. This CDR3 is CSATPQSQETQYF. For the CDR3, the DNA is TGCAGTGCTACCCCCCAGAGCCAAGAGACCCAGTACTTC.

V is TRBV20-1 and J is TRBJ2-3, with TRBD2 matching over 7 bases. The V gene's germline CDR1 is DFQATT and CDR2 SNEGSKA (reference sequence). This CDR3 is 19 amino acids long. The ends lost 0 bases at V and 4 bases at J; junction bases unmatched: 19. CDR3: CSARDYVAVAGVSPDTQYF. The CDR3 bases are TGCAGTGCTAGAGACTACGTTGCCGTGGCGGGAGTGAGTCCAGATACGCAGTATTTT.

As to this clonotype: A far larger clone is a single base away, which makes a read error likely. The V and J genes are TRBV7-2 and TRBJ2-1; 8 bases align to TRBD2. Germline CDR1 is SGHTA and CDR2 is FQGNSA. The CDR3 length is 15 residues. The CDR3 loop is CASSRAGVVYNDQFF. The CDR3 DNA sequence: TGTGCCAGCAGTCGAGCGGGAGTGGTCTACAATGATCAGTTCTTC.

Worth noting for this clonotype: A much larger clone sits a single nucleotide away, making a read error possible. The chain uses TRBV24-1 and TRBJ2-3; D may match TRBD1 or TRBD2 (5 bases each). The germline gives CDR1 KGHDR, CDR2 SFDVKD. The CDR3 is 16 amino acids. V was cut by 3 bases and J by 8 bases, with 20 bases left in between. CDR3 in amino acids: CATSDPRGQEGVTQYF. As DNA, the CDR3 is TGTGCCACCAGTGATCCCCGGGGCCAAGAAGGAGTTACGCAGTATTTT.

This clonotype was recorded many times. The CDR3 DNA follows: TGTGCCAGCAGCGACGATGTAGGGGAGCAGTTCTTC. Translating gives CASSDDVGEQFF. The chain carries TRBV6-1 and TRBJ2-1; no clear D. Trimming pared 6 bases from V and 10 bases from J, leaving 13 bases between. The CDR3 is 12 amino acids. Germline V gene lookup returns CDR1 MNHNS and CDR2 SASEGT.

This clonotype was seen at least ten times. The chain employs TRBV5-6 and TRBJ2-1; 10 bases map to TRBD2. Losses at the gene ends were 1 base for V and 0 bases for J; bases not matched to a gene: 4. This CDR3 has 17 amino acids. Germline V gene sequence: CDR1 SGHDT, CDR2 YYEEEE. The CDR3 loop is CASSLLASGGSYNEQFF. The CDR3 region has the DNA TGTGCCAGCAGCTTGCTTGCTAGCGGGGGCTCCTACAATGAGCAGTTCTTC.

This clonotype has a count of ten or more. The chain carries TRBV24-1 and TRBJ1-5; D may be TRBD1 (5 bases). Germline CDR1 reads KGHDR; CDR2 reads SFDVKD. The CDR3 loop spans 14 amino acids. The V end was cut by 0 bases, the J end by 7 bases, with 9 bases between. Here the CDR3 reads CATSDLDSRQPQHF. The CDR3 DNA follows: TGTGCCACCAGTGATTTGGACAGCAGGCAGCCCCAGCATTTT.

This clonotype appeared a few times. The chain employs TRBV19 and TRBJ2-5; D uncertain. The V end was cut by 6 bases, the J end by 5 bases, with 13 bases between. Germline lookup yields CDR1 LNHDA and CDR2 SQIVND (reference sequence). This CDR3 is built from 13 residues. CDR3: CASSNIIWETQYF. The CDR3 DNA follows: TGTGCCAGTAGCAACATTATATGGGAGACCCAGTACTTC.

This clonotype has a single count. V gene TRBV7-9 combines with J gene TRBJ2-1; D is unresolved. The germline V and J ends were trimmed by 5 bases and 16 bases, with 6 bases remaining between them. The germline gives CDR1 SEHNR, CDR2 FQNEAQ (reference sequence). The CDR3 consists of 8 residues. CDR3 protein: CASSPGFF. The CDR3 DNA follows: TGTGCCAGCAGCCCCGGATTCTTC.

This clonotype was observed a handful of times. The rearrangement joins TRBV7-9 to TRBJ2-7, with TRBD2 as a possible D gene (5 bases). The CDR3 is 14 residues long. CDR1 is SEHNR, CDR2 FQNEAQ, per germline (reference sequence). V was trimmed by 1 base and J by 7 bases, leaving 14 bases between them. DNA for the CDR3: TGTGCCAGCAGCTTAGTGGGCAGCGGTAGGGAGCAGTACTTC. Residues: CASSLVGSGREQYF.

This clonotype showed up many times. The V and J genes are TRBV3-1 and TRBJ1-1; 9 bases fit TRBD1. The CDR3 is made up of 16 amino acids. V was pared by 5 bases and J by 7 bases, with 14 bases of the junction left unmatched. Germline V gene lookup returns CDR1 LGHDT and CDR2 YNNKEL (reference sequence). The CDR3 loop is CASSTRSGTGSGEAFF. CDR3 DNA: TGTGCCAGCAGCACCCGGTCCGGGACAGGGTCCGGTGAAGCTTTCTTT.

At least ten counts were recorded for this clonotype. V gene TRBV20-1 combines with J gene TRBJ1-6, with 7 bases matching TRBD1. CDR1 is DFQATT and CDR2 is SNEGSKA in the germline V gene (reference sequence). V lost 8 bases, J lost 10 bases, and 14 bases stayed unmatched. This CDR3 spans 14 amino acids. The chain's CDR3 is CSPRGTAKGSPLHF. The DNA of the CDR3 is TGCAGTCCAAGAGGGACAGCCAAGGGGTCACCCCTCCACTTT.

This clonotype was seen many times. The V and J genes are TRBV20-1 and TRBJ2-3; the D is unclear. This CDR3 has 13 residues. The V end lost 6 bases, the J end lost 3 bases, and 13 bases lay between the germline ends. Per germline, CDR1 DFQATT and CDR2 SNEGSKA (reference sequence). CDR3: CSASTARTDTQYF. DNA of the CDR3: TGCAGTGCAAGTACAGCTAGAACAGATACGCAGTATTTT.